The entry below gives a single T cell receptor (beta chain) sequence along with its context. Its antigen is currently unknown. Produced via immunoSEQ multiplex PCR; TCRdb's table is partial and in-frame only. Of 83,000 or so clones in the sample, less than 95% were seen once. The record originates from a study of T cell responses to AZD1222 COVID-19 vaccine. CDR3 length: 15 residues. Germline V gene data show CDR1 as LGHNA and CDR2 as YNFKEQ. Trimming removed 4 bases from V and 14 bases from J; junction bases left unmatched: 15. Overall study results and limits: A rise in Spike-specific TCR breadth and depth followed two AZD1222 doses. In the spike-specific TCR repertoire, nearly half reportedly target unmutated variant regions.

The sequences come from peripheral blood, collected 28 days after the second AZD1222 dose. The sequence derives from an adult who received the AZD1222 COVID-19 vaccine. The rearrangement links TRBV4-2 to TRBJ2-2, with 8 bases lining up with TRBD2. CDR3 amino acids: CASSPRRREGSNLFF. CDR3 nucleotide sequence: TGTGCCAGCAGCCCCCGTAGACGGGAGGGCTCGAACCTGTTTTTT.